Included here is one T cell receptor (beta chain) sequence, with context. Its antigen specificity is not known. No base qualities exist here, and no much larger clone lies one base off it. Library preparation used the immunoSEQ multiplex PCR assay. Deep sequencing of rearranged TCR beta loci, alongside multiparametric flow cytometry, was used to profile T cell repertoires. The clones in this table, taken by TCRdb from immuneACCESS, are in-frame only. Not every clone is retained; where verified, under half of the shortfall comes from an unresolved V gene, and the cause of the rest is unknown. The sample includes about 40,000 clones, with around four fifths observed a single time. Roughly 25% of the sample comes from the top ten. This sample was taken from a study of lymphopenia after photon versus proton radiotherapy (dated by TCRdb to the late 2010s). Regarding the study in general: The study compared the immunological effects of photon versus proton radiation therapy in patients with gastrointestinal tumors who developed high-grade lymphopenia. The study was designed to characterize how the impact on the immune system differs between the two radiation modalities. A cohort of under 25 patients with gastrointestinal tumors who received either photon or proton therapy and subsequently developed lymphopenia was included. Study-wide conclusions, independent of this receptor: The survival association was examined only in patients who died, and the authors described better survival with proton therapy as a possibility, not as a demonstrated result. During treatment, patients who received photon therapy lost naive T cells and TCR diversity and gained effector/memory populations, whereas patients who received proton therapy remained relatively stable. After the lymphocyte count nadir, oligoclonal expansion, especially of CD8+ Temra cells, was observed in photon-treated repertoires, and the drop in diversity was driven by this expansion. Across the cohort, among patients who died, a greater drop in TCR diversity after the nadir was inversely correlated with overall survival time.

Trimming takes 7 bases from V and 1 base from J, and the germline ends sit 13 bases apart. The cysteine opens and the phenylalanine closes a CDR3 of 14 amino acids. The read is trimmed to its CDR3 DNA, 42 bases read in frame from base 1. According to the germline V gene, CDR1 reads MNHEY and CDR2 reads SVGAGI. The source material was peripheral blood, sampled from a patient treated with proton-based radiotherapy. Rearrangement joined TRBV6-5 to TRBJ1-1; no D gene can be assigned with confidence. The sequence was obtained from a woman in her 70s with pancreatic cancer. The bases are TGTGCCAGCACTCCTGTCCGTTGGAACACTGAAGCTTTCTTT. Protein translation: CASTPVRWNTEAFF.